The 4 T cell receptor beta chains reported below all come from one sample, sequenced in a study of PD-L1 blockade in urothelial cancer. Sequencing was performed with immunoSEQ multiplex PCR; in TCRdb, only in-frame clones are kept and a portion is missing. Altogether about 95,000 clones are present, roughly 91% being singletons, with the ten largest covering 2%. Time point given: pretreatment peripheral blood. The sequenced sample was PBMCs, obtained around atezolizumab (anti-PD-L1) treatment. These receptors were obtained from a man aged 55 to 69 with urothelial cancer.

J is TRBJ2-6 and V is TRBV10-3; TRBD2 aligns across 7 bases. Germline V gene sequence: CDR1 ENHRY, CDR2 SYGVKD. Trimming at V came to 7 bases and at J to 2 bases, leaving 8 bases not matched to a gene. This CDR3 has 16 amino acids. The CDR3 here is CAINRGTTAGANVLTF. The CDR3 DNA follows: TGTGCCATCAACCGGGGGACTACAGCTGGGGCCAACGTCCTGACTTTC.

The genes are TRBV28 and TRBJ2-3; the D gene is possibly TRBD2 (6 bases). The V and J ends lost 1 base and 2 bases respectively, with 13 bases between them. Germline CDR1 MDHEN, CDR2 SYDVKM. The CDR3 spans 16 residues. CDR3 in DNA: TGTGCCAGCAGTTTATTAGGTAGCGGCGTCACAGATACGCAGTATTTT. It is translated as CASSLLGSGVTDTQYF.

V and J are TRBV6-6 and TRBJ2-2; 11 bases are a match to TRBD2. Losses at the gene ends were 5 bases for V and 0 bases for J; bases not matched to a gene: 2. The CDR3 length is 16 residues. Germline-derived CDR1 and CDR2 are MNHNY and SVGAGI (reference sequence). The CDR3 spells CASSVSGRANTGELFF. As DNA, the CDR3 is TGTGCCAGCAGTGTTAGCGGGAGGGCGAACACCGGGGAGCTGTTTTTT.

The rearrangement uses TRBV6-5 and TRBJ2-5; D is possibly TRBD2 (5 bases). Trimming took off 4 bases at V and 2 bases at J, with 11 bases between the two ends. This CDR3 has 14 amino acids. Germline V gene sequence: CDR1 MNHEY, CDR2 SVGAGI. The CDR3 sequence: CASSLATVQETQYF. CDR3 nucleotides: TGTGCCAGCAGTTTAGCGACTGTTCAAGAGACCCAGTACTTC.